This entry is about one T cell receptor (beta chain). This record belongs to a study of T cell changes during pregnancy in multiple sclerosis. Between the trimmed V and J ends, which lost 6 bases and 8 bases, there was a span of 10 bases. Germline V gene data show CDR1 as MDHEN and CDR2 as SYDVKM. This CDR3 has 11 amino acids. Clones were sequenced by immunoSEQ multiplex PCR, and TCRdb holds only the in-frame ones, with some missing. The data show almost 35,000 clones, with over 75% seen just once and around an eighth held by the top ten. The sequences come from CD8+ T cells from peripheral blood mononuclear cells, collected in the first trimester of pregnancy. The J gene is TRBJ1-2, the V gene TRBV28, with unresolved D. The TCR sequence derives from a female donor with multiple sclerosis, enrolled in a pregnancy study. CDR3 bases: TGTGCCAGCAGCCTAAGGCGGGGCTACACCTTC. Amino acid sequence: CASSLRRGYTF.